The clone carrying this T cell receptor beta chain was picked up many times. The target antigen is unknown. TCRdb re-derived calls from the 5' RACE reads in MiXCR, one entry per CDR3 protein. In the table there are around 36,000 distinct CDR3 sequences, over 10% of which are singletons. This entry belongs to a study of T-cell memory formation after mild COVID-19. Study summary: Largely donor-specific sequence clusters came from a couple of donors. General observations from the study: Shrinking CD4+ clones were chiefly CM and EM; CD8+ ones were chiefly EMRA.

The specimen was PBMCs or a T cell subset sorted from them (not recorded which). This sequence was found in a man younger than 30 who had mild COVID-19 (a few samples of this study predate the infection). Cell type and time point are not known.

CDR3 region: CASSIERVGYTF. The CDR3 nucleotides read TGTGCCAGTAGTATCGAAAGGGTTGGCTACACCTTC. The chain combines TRBV19 with TRBJ1-2; unclear D gene. The CDR3 covers 12 residues. Trimming cost V 3 bases and J 7 bases, with 9 bases left between them. CDR1 is LNHDA, CDR2 SQIVND, per germline (reference sequence). Filled out from reference TRBV19 and TRBJ1-2, the complete variable domain reads DGGITQSPKYLFRKEGQNVTLSCEQNLNHDAMYWYRQDPGQGLRLIYYSQIVNDFQKGDIAEGYSVSREKKESFPLTVTSAQKNPTAFYLCASSIERVGYTFGSGTRLTVV.